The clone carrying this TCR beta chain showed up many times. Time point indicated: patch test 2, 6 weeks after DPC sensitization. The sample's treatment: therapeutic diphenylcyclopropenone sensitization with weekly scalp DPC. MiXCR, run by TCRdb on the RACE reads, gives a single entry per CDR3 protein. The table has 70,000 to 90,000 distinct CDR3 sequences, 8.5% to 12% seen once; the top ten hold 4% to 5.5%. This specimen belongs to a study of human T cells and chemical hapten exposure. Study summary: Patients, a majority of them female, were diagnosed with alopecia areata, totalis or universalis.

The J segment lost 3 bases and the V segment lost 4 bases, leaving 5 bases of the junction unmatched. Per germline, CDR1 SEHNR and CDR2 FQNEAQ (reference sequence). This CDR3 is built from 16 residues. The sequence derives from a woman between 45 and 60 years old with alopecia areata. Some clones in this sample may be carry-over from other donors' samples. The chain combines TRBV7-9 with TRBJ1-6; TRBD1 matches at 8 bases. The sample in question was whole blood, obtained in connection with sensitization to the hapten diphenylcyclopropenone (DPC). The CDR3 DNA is TGTGCCAGCAGCTCGGGGACAGGATTCTATAATTCACCCCTCCACTTT. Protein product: CASSSGTGFYNSPLHF.